The next 28 T cell receptor beta chains were all read from a single sample in a study of T cells in Graves' hyperthyroidism and ophthalmopathy. Researchers amplified the TCR beta CDR3 regions from RNA transcripts. HTBI primers drove first-round RT-PCR of the TCR CDR3. TCRdb reprocessed the multiplex PCR reads via MiXCR and lists one record per CDR3 protein. The sample consists of roughly 500,000 distinct CDR3 sequences, approximately 25% of them appearing once. Sequencing was carried out using blood. The receptors were gathered from a woman in her 30s with Graves' ophthalmopathy.

This clonotype was picked up many times. The V gene is TRBV9, the J gene TRBJ1-1; 7 bases map to TRBD1. V gave up 4 bases and J gave up 8 bases; unmatched junction bases: 8. The CDR3 spans 13 residues. Germline V gene data show CDR1 as SGDLS and CDR2 as YYNGEE. CDR3 coding DNA: TGTGCCAGCAGCACCGACCGGGACAGAGAAGCTTTCTTT. Translation gives CASSTDRDREAFF.

This clonotype was recorded a few times. The chain couples TRBV13 to TRBJ2-7, with D tentatively TRBD1 (6 bases). The CDR3 contains 14 residues. V was cut by 5 bases and J by 0 bases, with 11 bases left in between. Per germline, CDR1 PRHDT and CDR2 FYEKMQ (reference sequence). CDR3 in amino acids: CASSEDSHSYEQYF. CDR3 DNA sequence: TGTGCCAGCAGCGAGGACAGCCACTCCTACGAGCAGTACTTC.

A word on this clonotype: Compared with germline, one end of the junction differs, possibly owing to a read error. This chain joins TRBV6-1 and TRBJ1-1; D not resolved. The germline V gene has CDR1 MNHNS and CDR2 SASEGT. The CDR3 totals 15 residues. The CDR3 loop is CASRTTGIENTDAFF. The CDR3 DNA sequence: TGTGCCAGCAGGACTACCGGGATAGAGAACACTGACGCTTTCTTT.

This clonotype was detected many times. V usage is TRBV12-3 or TRBV12-4 and J usage is TRBJ2-2; no clear D gene. V lost 6 bases and J 6 bases, leaving 20 bases between the germline ends. The CDR3 has 16 amino acids. In DNA form, the CDR3 reads TGTGCCAGCAGCCAAGGATTAGTAAGTTGGTCCGGGGAGCTGTTTTTT. It is translated as CASSQGLVSWSGELFF.

This clonotype was recorded many times. The chain uses TRBV24-1 and TRBJ2-7, with 9 bases identical to TRBD1. Germline trimming cut 10 bases from V and 2 bases from J; bases unmatched to any gene: 5. Germline V gene lookup returns CDR1 KGHDR and CDR2 SFDVKD. The CDR3 is 13 amino acids. Here the CDR3 DNA reads TGTGCCACAACGGGACAGGGAGCCTACGAGCAGTACTTC. Translating gives CATTGQGAYEQYF.

This clonotype was observed at least ten times. The chain employs TRBV28 and TRBJ2-5; possibly TRBD2 for D (5 bases). Germline V gives CDR1 MDHEN, CDR2 SYDVKM. V lost 10 bases and J lost 5, with 5 bases in between. The CDR3 totals 9 residues. For the CDR3, the DNA is TGTGCCACGGGGGAGACCCAGTACTTC. Translation gives CATGETQYF.

This clonotype has a handful of counts. The chain carries TRBV3-1 and TRBJ1-2; the match to TRBD1 covers 7 bases. Trimming took 11 bases from V and 0 from J; bases not matched to a gene: 9. This CDR3 is built from 14 residues. Germline loops: CDR1 LGHDT, CDR2 YNNKEL (reference sequence). The CDR3 loop is CASLGTAANYGYTF. The CDR3 bases are TGTGCCTCATTAGGGACAGCAGCTAACTATGGCTACACCTTC.

This rearrangement joins TRBV6-1 to TRBJ1-2; D unresolved. The length of the CDR3 is 13 residues. Trimming took 4 bases from V and 1 from J, leaving 7 bases between them. Germline lookup yields CDR1 MNHNS and CDR2 SASEGT. The DNA for the CDR3 is TGTGCCAGCAGTGTCGACATTAACTATGGCTACACCTTC. It translates to CASSVDINYGYTF.

In regard to this clonotype: Sequence at one end of the junction differs from germline and may be a read error. This rearrangement joins TRBV27 to TRBJ2-7, with D perhaps being TRBD1 or TRBD2 (5 bases each). In germline, CDR1 is MNHEY, CDR2 SMNVEV (reference sequence). CDR3 length: 17 amino acids. The chain's CDR3 is CASSPTAAGTAAYEQCF. The CDR3 region has the DNA TGTGCCAGCAGTCCAACCGCTGCCGGGACGGCTGCCTACGAGCAGTGCTTC.

This clonotype was detected many times. The J gene is TRBJ2-7, the V gene TRBV6-2 or TRBV6-3, with D perhaps matching TRBD1 (6 bases). CDR1 is MNHEY, CDR2 SVGEGT, per germline. Between the trimmed V and J ends, which lost 6 bases and 4 bases, there was a span of 13 bases. This CDR3 is built from 13 residues. The CDR3 here is CASRPYRAYEQYF. Written as DNA, the CDR3 is TGTGCCAGCAGACCCTACAGGGCGTACGAGCAGTACTTC.

V and J are TRBV29-1 and TRBJ2-5; TRBD1 or TRBD2 may be the D gene (5 bases each). This CDR3 has 14 residues. CDR1 is SQVTM and CDR2 is ANQGSEA in the germline V gene. V lost 0 bases, J lost 2 bases, and 10 bases lay in between. The DNA for the CDR3 is TGCAGCGTTGAAGATACAGGAGGACAAGAGACCCAGTACTTC. Protein product: CSVEDTGGQETQYF.

This clonotype was seen many times. This chain joins TRBV20-1 and TRBJ1-2, with D hard to call. V was trimmed by 1 base and J by 7 bases, leaving 16 bases between them. The germline V gene has CDR1 DFQATT and CDR2 SNEGSKA (reference sequence). The CDR3 is 14 amino acids. CDR3 sequence (DNA): TGCAGTGCTAGAGGCCACTACCTGGCGGGTGGCTACACCTTC. This gives the protein CSARGHYLAGGYTF.

This clonotype was found many times. J is TRBJ2-5 and V is TRBV27; the match to TRBD1 covers 9 bases. There are 15 residues in the CDR3. Germline lookup yields CDR1 MNHEY and CDR2 SMNVEV (reference sequence). With 4 bases clipped from V and 5 bases from J, the junction kept 8 bases outside the gene matches. CDR3 amino acids: CASSYTQGAGETQYF. CDR3 DNA sequence: TGTGCCAGCAGTTACACACAGGGGGCGGGGGAGACCCAGTACTTC.

This clonotype was detected ten times or more. The chain employs TRBV12-3 or TRBV12-4 and TRBJ2-2; 9 nucleotides line up with TRBD2. V shed 3 bases and J 4 bases; nucleotides not matched to a gene: 6. This CDR3 contains 16 residues. CDR3 DNA sequence: TGTGCCAGCAGTTTCCTGGCGGGGGGGCCCACCGGGGAGCTGTTTTTT. Its translation is CASSFLAGGPTGELFF.

This clonotype was found many times. This rearrangement joins TRBV12-3 or TRBV12-4 to TRBJ2-7; TRBD2 is a possible D gene (6 bases). The CDR3 is 13 residues long. V lost 3 bases, J lost 2 bases, and 8 bases lay in between. The CDR3 protein is CASSLPGAYEQYF. Written as DNA, the CDR3 is TGTGCCAGCAGTTTGCCGGGGGCCTACGAGCAGTACTTC.

This clonotype was recorded at least ten times. J is TRBJ2-7 and V is TRBV7-2; 7 bases align to TRBD1. Germline loops: CDR1 SGHTA, CDR2 FQGNSA. This CDR3 contains 13 residues. V shed 4 bases, J shed 3 bases, and the junction held 3 bases outside the gene matches. CDR3: CASSSGQNYEQYF. CDR3 DNA: TGTGCCAGCAGCTCGGGACAGAACTACGAGCAGTACTTC.

The chain is built from TRBV6-1 and TRBJ1-1; D ambiguous. This CDR3 has 16 amino acids. Germline assignment: CDR1 MNHNS and CDR2 SASEGT. Trimming left V 5 bases short and J 6 bases short, with 22 bases between. The CDR3 sequence: CASSPTYSVSWAEAFF. The CDR3 DNA reads TGTGCCAGCAGTCCAACCTACAGCGTGTCGTGGGCTGAAGCTTTCTTT.

In this sample, this clonotype turned up many times. V and J are TRBV30 and TRBJ1-6; D might be TRBD1 (5 bases). Germline V lookup: CDR1 GTSNPN, CDR2 SVGIG (reference sequence). The V end lost 0 bases, the J end lost 9 bases, and 12 bases lay between the germline ends. The CDR3 consists of 14 residues. The CDR3 here is CAWSVGDAFSPLHF. CDR3 DNA sequence: TGTGCCTGGAGTGTTGGGGACGCCTTTTCACCCCTCCACTTT.

This clonotype has a count of ten or more. This chain connects TRBV10-3 to TRBJ1-2; D is undetermined. Trimming removed 0 bases at V and 5 bases at J, with 4 bases between. The length of the CDR3 is 12 residues. Germline CDR1 and CDR2: ENHRY and SYGVKD. CDR3 nucleotide sequence: TGTGCCATCAGTGAGTCAAGTTATGGCTACACCTTC. It is translated as CAISESSYGYTF.

This clonotype was seen many times. V gene TRBV6-1 combines with J gene TRBJ1-2, with 9 bases identical to TRBD1. Losses at the gene ends were 2 bases for V and 8 bases for J; bases not matched to a gene: 6. Germline CDR1 MNHNS, CDR2 SASEGT. CDR3 length equals 14 residues. The CDR3 bases are TGTGCCAGCAGTGAAACAGGGGGCAGGGGAGGCTACACCTTC. This codes for CASSETGGRGGYTF.

At least ten counts were recorded for this clonotype. This rearrangement joins TRBV20-1 to TRBJ1-5; D is possibly TRBD1 (5 bases). CDR1 is DFQATT and CDR2 is SNEGSKA in the germline V gene (reference sequence). The CDR3 has 13 amino acids. V was clipped by 1 base and J by 5 bases, with 9 bases between them. The CDR3 DNA is TGCAGTGCTAGAGCACAGGTGGATCAGCCCCAGCATTTT. The encoded protein is CSARAQVDQPQHF.

Concerning this clonotype itself: This sequence may be a read error, since a much larger clone differs from it by one base. This chain links TRBV6-1 with TRBJ1-2; D is ambiguous. Deletions cut 1 base from V and 3 bases from J, with 6 bases between. Germline V CDR1 and CDR2: MNHNS, SASEGT. This CDR3 has 13 amino acids. The CDR3 DNA sequence: TGTGCCAGCAGTGAAGGGCGAGACTATGGCTACACCTTC. Its translation: CASSEGRDYGYTF.

The rearrangement uses TRBV19 and TRBJ2-7; D is perhaps TRBD2 (5 bases). The CDR3 extends over 13 amino acids. V was pared by 3 bases and J by 4 bases, with 10 bases between. Germline values: CDR1 LNHDA, CDR2 SQIVND (reference sequence). The CDR3 region has the DNA TGTGCCAGTAGTATCGGCCCGGGATACGAGCAGTACTTC. It codes for CASSIGPGYEQYF.

This sequence joins TRBV20-1 and TRBJ2-7; a possible D gene is TRBD1 (5 bases). This CDR3 is built from 11 residues. Germline CDR1 reads DFQATT; CDR2 reads SNEGSKA (reference sequence). Trimming removed 4 bases from V and 3 bases from J, with 7 bases in between. CDR3 coding DNA: TGCAGTGCTATAGACAGCTACGAGCAGTACTTC. Protein: CSAIDSYEQYF.

There are many counts of this clonotype. This sequence joins TRBV30 and TRBJ1-1; a possible D gene is TRBD1 (6 bases). The CDR3 totals 13 residues. V lost 4 bases and J 4 bases, leaving 13 bases between the germline ends. Germline V gene data show CDR1 as GTSNPN and CDR2 as SVGIG (reference sequence). CDR3 nucleotides: TGTGCCTGGAACTACAGGGTGGGCACTGAAGCTTTCTTT. As protein: CAWNYRVGTEAFF.

This clonotype occurred many times. A much larger clone is a single base away; this may be a read error. This chain uses TRBV11-1 with TRBJ1-2; tentative D call: TRBD1 (5 bases). CDR3 length equals 16 residues. Germline V CDR1 and CDR2: SGHAT, FQDESV (reference sequence). CDR3 sequence reads: CTSSLTREAANYGYTF. In nucleotides, the CDR3 is TGTACCAGCAGCTTAACCAGGGAGGCCGCTAACTATGGCTACACCTTC.

The table lists this clonotype with many counts. The chain has TRBV6-5 and TRBJ1-1; possibly TRBD1 for D (5 bases). This CDR3 region has 13 residues. V was clipped by 6 bases and J by 4 bases, with 12 bases between them. Germline CDR1 reads MNHEY; CDR2 reads SVGAGI. CDR3 nucleotides: TGTGCCAGCAGAATCAGGGAAGGCACTGAAGCTTTCTTT. Residues: CASRIREGTEAFF.

This clonotype came up many times. The rearrangement joins TRBV15 to TRBJ2-7, with TRBD1 identical over 10 bases. CDR1 is LNHNV and CDR2 is YYDKDF in the germline V gene (reference sequence). The V and J ends lost 5 bases and 2 bases, in that order; junction bases with no gene match: 9. The length of the CDR3 is 16 residues. This chain's CDR3 is CATSGLRTGGAYEQYF. Here the CDR3 DNA reads TGTGCCACCAGCGGACTAAGGACAGGGGGGGCCTACGAGCAGTACTTC.